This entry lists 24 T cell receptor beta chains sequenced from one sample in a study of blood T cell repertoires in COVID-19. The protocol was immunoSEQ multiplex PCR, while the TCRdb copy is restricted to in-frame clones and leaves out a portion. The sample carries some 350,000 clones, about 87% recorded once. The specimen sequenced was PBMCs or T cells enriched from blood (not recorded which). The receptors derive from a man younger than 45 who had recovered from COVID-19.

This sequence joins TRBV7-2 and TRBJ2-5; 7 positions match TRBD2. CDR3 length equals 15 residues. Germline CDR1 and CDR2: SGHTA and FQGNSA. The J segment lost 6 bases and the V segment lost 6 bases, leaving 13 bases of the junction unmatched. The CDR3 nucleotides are TGTGCCAGCAGTCCCGGGGTGAGGGAGGGACAGACCCAGTACTTC. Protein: CASSPGVREGQTQYF.

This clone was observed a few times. The chain's CDR3 is CASSLALAGGTDTQYF. CDR3 nucleotide sequence: TGTGCCAGCAGCTTAGCGCTAGCGGGGGGCACAGATACGCAGTATTTT. This chain links TRBV11-1 with TRBJ2-3; 10 bases agree with TRBD2. Trimming took 0 bases from V and 1 from J; bases not matched to a gene: 1. This CDR3 comprises 16 residues. Germline values: CDR1 SGHAT, CDR2 FQDESV (reference sequence).

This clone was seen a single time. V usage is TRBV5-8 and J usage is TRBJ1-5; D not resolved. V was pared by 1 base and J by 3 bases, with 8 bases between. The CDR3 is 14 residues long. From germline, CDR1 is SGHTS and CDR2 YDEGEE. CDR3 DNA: TGTGCCAGCAGCTTGCGGAGTCCCAATCAGCCCCAGCATTTT. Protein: CASSLRSPNQPQHF. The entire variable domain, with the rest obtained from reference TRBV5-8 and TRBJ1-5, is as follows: EAGVTQSPTHLIKTRGQQATLRCSPISGHTSVYWYQQALGLGLQFLLWYDEGEERNRGNFPPRFSGRQFPNYSSELNVNALELEDSALYLCASSLRSPNQPQHFGDGTRLSIL.

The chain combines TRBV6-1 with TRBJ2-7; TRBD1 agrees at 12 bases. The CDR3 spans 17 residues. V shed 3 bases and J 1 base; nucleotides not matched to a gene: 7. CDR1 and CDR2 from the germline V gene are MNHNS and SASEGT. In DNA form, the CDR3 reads TGTGCCAGCAGTGAGGGACAGGGGGCTTATAGTTCCTACGAGCAGTACTTC. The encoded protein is CASSEGQGAYSSYEQYF.

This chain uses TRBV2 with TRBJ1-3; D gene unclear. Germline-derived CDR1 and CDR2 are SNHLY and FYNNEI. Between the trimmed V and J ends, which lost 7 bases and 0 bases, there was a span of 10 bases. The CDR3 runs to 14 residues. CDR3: CASTFRGSGNTIYF. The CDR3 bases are TGTGCCAGCACATTCCGAGGCTCTGGAAACACCATATATTTT.

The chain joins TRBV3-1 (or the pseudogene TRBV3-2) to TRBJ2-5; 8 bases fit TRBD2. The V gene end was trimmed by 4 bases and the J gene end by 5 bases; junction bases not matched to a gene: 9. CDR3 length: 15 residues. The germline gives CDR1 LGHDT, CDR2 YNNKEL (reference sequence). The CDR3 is CASSPRGGTGETQYF. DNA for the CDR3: TGTGCCAGCAGCCCCCGGGGGGGCACGGGGGAGACCCAGTACTTC.

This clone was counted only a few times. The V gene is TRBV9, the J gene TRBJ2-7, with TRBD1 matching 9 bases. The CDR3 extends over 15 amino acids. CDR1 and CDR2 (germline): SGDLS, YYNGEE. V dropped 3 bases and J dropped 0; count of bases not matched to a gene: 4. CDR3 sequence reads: CASSEGQGSSYEQYF. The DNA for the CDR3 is TGTGCCAGCAGCGAGGGACAGGGTAGCTCCTACGAGCAGTACTTC.

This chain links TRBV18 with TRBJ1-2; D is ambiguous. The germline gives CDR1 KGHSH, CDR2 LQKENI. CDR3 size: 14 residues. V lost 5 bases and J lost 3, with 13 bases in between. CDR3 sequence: CASSKGQRDYGYTF. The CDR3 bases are TGTGCCAGCTCAAAGGGCCAGAGGGACTATGGCTACACCTTC.

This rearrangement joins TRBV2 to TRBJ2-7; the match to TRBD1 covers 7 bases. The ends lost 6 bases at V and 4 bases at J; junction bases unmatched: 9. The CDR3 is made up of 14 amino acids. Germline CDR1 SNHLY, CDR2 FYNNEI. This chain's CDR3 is CASRETGNLYEQYF. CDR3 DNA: TGTGCCAGCAGGGAGACAGGGAACCTATACGAGCAGTACTTC. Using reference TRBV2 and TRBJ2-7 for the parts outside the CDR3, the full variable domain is EPEVTQTPSHQVTQMGQEVILRCVPISNHLYFYWYRQILGQKVEFLVSFYNNEISEKSEIFDDQFSVERPDGSNFTLKIRSTKLEDSAMYFCASRETGNLYEQYFGPGTRLTVT.

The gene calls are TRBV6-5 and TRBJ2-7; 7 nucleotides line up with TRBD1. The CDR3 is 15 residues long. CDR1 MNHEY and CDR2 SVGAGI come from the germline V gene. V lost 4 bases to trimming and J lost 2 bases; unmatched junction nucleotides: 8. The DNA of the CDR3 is TGTGCCAGCAGTTCCCACCAGACAGGGCCCTACGAGCAGTACTTC. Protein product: CASSSHQTGPYEQYF.

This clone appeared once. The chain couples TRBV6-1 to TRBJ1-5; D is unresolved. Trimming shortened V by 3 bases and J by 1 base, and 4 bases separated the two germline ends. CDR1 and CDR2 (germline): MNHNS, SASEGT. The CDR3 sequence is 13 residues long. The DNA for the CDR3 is TGTGCCAGCAGTGATGAGAGCAATCAGCCCCAGCATTTT. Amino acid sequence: CASSDESNQPQHF.

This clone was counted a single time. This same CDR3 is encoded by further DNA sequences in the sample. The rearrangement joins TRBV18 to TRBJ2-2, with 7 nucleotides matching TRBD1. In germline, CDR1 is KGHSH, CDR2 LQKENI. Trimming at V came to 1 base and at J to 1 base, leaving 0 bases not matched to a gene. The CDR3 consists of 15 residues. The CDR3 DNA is TGTGCCAGCTCACCACGACAGGGGAACACCGGGGAGCTGTTTTTT. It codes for CASSPRQGNTGELFF.

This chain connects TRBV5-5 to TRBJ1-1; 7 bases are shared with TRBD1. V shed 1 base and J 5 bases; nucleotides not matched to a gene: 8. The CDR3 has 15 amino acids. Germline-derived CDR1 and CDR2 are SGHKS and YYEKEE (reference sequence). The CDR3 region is CASSLQLSRGTEAFF. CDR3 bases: TGTGCCAGCAGCTTGCAGTTAAGCAGGGGGACTGAAGCTTTCTTT.

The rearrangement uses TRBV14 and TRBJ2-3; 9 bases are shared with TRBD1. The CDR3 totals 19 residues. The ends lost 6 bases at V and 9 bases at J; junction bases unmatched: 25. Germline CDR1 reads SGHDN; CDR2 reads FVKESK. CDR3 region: CASSPTNYRGRREFRTQYF. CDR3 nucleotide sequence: TGTGCCAGCAGTCCAACCAACTACAGGGGGCGTCGTGAATTCCGAACGCAGTATTTT.

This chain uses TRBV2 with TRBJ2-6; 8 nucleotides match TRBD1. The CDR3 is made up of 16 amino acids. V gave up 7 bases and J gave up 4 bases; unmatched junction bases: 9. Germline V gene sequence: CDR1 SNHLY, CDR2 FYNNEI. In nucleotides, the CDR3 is TGTGCCAGCATGTTTCAGGGGGCATCGGGGGCCAACGTCCTGACTTTC. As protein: CASMFQGASGANVLTF.

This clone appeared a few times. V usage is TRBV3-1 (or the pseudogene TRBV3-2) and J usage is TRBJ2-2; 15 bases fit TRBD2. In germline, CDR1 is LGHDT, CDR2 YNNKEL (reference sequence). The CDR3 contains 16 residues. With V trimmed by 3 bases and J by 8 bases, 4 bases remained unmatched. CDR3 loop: CASSHGTSGGSGELFF. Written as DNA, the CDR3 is TGTGCCAGCAGCCATGGGACTAGCGGGGGGTCAGGGGAGCTGTTTTTT.

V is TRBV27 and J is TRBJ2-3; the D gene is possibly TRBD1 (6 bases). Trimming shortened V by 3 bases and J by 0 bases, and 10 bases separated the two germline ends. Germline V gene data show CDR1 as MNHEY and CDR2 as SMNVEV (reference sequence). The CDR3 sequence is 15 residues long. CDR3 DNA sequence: TGTGCCAGCAGTTTCTCAGGGGATAGCACAGATACGCAGTATTTT. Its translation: CASSFSGDSTDTQYF.

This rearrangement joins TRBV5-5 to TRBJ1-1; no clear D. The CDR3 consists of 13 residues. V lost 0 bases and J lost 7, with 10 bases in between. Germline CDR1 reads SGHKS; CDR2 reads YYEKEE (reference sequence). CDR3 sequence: CASSLAESFEAFF. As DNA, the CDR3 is TGTGCCAGCAGCTTGGCCGAGTCGTTTGAAGCTTTCTTT.

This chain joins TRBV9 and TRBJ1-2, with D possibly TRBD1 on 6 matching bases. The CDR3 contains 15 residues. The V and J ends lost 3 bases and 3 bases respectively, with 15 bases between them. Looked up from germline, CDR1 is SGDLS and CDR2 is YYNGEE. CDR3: CASSADTGTYYGYTF. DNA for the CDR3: TGTGCCAGCAGCGCAGATACAGGGACGTACTATGGCTACACCTTC.

The CDR3 sequence: CASPNGGTGEPAAQYF. The CDR3 DNA is TGTGCCAGTCCAAATGGAGGGACAGGGGAACCTGCTGCGCAGTATTTT. This chain connects TRBV19 to TRBJ2-3; TRBD1 matches at 10 bases. The CDR3 has 16 residues. Germline V CDR1 and CDR2: LNHDA, SQIVND (reference sequence). The ends lost 8 bases at V and 10 bases at J; junction bases unmatched: 18.

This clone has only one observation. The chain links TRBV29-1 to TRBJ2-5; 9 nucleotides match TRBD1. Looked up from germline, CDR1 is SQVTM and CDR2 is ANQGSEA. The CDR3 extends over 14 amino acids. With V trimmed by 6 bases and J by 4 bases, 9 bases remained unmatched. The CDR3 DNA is TGCAGCGTAGCAAATACAGGGGGCGGAGAGACCCAGTACTTC. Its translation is CSVANTGGGETQYF.

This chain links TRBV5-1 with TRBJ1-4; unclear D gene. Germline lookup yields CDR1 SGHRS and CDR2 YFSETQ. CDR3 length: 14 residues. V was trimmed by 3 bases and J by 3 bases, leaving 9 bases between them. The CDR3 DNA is TGCGCCAGCAGCTATGGGAGGGCTAATGAAAAACTGTTTTTT. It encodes CASSYGRANEKLFF.

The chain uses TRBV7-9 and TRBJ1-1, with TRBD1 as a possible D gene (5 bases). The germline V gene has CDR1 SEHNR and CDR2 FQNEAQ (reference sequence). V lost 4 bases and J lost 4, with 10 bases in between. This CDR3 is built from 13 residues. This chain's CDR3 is CASSSQGLTEAFF. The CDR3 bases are TGTGCCAGCAGCTCGCAGGGTCTCACTGAAGCTTTCTTT. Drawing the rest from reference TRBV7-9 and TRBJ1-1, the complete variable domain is DTGVSQNPRHKITKRGQNVTFRCDPISEHNRLYWYRQTLGQGPEFLTYFQNEAQLEKSRLLSDRFSAERPKGSFSTLEIQRTEQGDSAMYLCASSSQGLTEAFFGQGTRLTVV.

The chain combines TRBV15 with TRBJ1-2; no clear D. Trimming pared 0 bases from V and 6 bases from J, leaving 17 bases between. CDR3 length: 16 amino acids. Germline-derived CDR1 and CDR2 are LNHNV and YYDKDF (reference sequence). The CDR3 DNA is TGTGCCACCAGCAGAGATTTGAGGGAGACCATCCATGGCTACACCTTC. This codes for CATSRDLRETIHGYTF. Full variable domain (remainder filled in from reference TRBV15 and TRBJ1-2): DAMVIQNPRYQVTQFGKPVTLSCSQTLNHNVMYWYQQKSSQAPKLLFHYYDKDFNNEADTPDNFQSRRPNTSFCFLDIRSPGLGDTAMYLCATSRDLRETIHGYTFGSGTRLTVV.